This T cell receptor beta chain was identified in a study of blood T cells in healthy people across ages. Germline-derived CDR1 and CDR2 are SGHTA and FQGNSA. Trimming pared 4 bases from V and 4 bases from J, leaving 13 bases between. This CDR3 is 14 amino acids long. The study's findings and limits: Diversity was higher, and naive CD4+ cells more numerous, in long-lived donors than in aged donors.

A sample-barcoded 5' primer and a J-beta primer mix were used in a second PCR of roughly 7 to 11 cycles. One entry per CDR3 protein, called by TCRdb with MiXCR from the 5' RACE reads. There are about 1.4 million distinct CDR3 sequences in the sample; approximately 63% occur only once, and 6.7% lies in the top ten. Details on this clonotype: The antigen remains unidentified.

The TCR originated in a man aged 18 to 30 in good health. The chain uses TRBV7-2 and TRBJ2-5; no firm D call. Material: blood. The CDR3 sequence is CASSSSTNGETQYF. CDR3 sequence (DNA): TGTGCCAGCAGCTCCTCCACGAATGGAGAGACCCAGTACTTC. Based on the CDR3 plus reference TRBV7-2 and TRBJ2-5, the full variable domain is GAGVSQSPSNKVTEKGKDVELRCDPISGHTALYWYRQSLGQGLEFLIYFQGNSAPDKSGLPSDRFSAERTGGSVSTLTIQRTQQEDSAVYLCASSSSTNGETQYFGPGTRLLVL.